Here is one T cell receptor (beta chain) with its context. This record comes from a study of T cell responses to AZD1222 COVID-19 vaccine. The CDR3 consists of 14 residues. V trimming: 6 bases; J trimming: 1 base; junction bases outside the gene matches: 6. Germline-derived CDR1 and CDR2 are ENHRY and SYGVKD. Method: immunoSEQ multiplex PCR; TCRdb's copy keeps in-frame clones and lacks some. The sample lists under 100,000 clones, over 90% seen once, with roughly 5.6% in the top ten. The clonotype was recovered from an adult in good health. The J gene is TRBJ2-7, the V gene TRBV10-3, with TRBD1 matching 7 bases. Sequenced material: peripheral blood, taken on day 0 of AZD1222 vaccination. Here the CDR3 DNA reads TGTGCCATCAGCCGCTCGGGACAGTCCTACGAGCAGTACTTC. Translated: CAISRSGQSYEQYF.